This T cell receptor (beta chain) is drawn from a study of blood T cell repertoires in COVID-19. The CDR3 is 12 residues long. V lost 6 bases and J 7 bases, leaving 12 bases between the germline ends. The data were produced by immunoSEQ multiplex PCR, yet TCRdb's version contains in-frame clones alone and is incomplete. The data contain tens of thousands of clones, about nine tenths of them seen just once; the ten biggest clones take up about 7%. The chain employs TRBV12-3 or TRBV12-4 and TRBJ1-2; D unresolved. This TCR was recovered from a woman aged 80 or over with active COVID-19. Input material: peripheral blood. CDR3 sequence (DNA): TGTGCCAGCAGCCCGGGAATAATTGGCTACACCTTC. Protein: CASSPGIIGYTF.